This T cell receptor (beta chain) came from a study of a mutant IDH1 vaccine in newly diagnosed glioma. The wider study: Eight vaccine injections were given to patients in weeks 1, 3, 5, 7, 11, 15, 19 and 23.

After removal of 5 bases from V and 1 base from J, the junction contained 5 bases not matched to a gene. Germline lookup yields CDR1 SGHTA and CDR2 FQGNSA. This CDR3 contains 15 residues. This table comes from immunoSEQ multiplex PCR, and its TCRdb copy is limited to in-frame clones, with some not included. The table includes tens of thousands of clones, approximately 89% detected once. Concerning this clone: As yet, its antigen is unknown.

Time point: week 11, during vaccination. Every vaccination contained 300 ug of the mutant IDH1 20-mer peptide and was paired with topical imiquimod. The sequence was collected from a woman aged 40 to 50 with glioma. The chain is built from TRBV7-2 and TRBJ2-5; 9 bases align to TRBD2. The sample was PBMCs, taken from a glioma patient whose treatment included an IDH1 peptide vaccine. DNA of the CDR3: TGTGCCAGCAGCCGTCTAGCGGGGCCCCAAGAGACCCAGTACTTC. It codes for CASSRLAGPQETQYF.